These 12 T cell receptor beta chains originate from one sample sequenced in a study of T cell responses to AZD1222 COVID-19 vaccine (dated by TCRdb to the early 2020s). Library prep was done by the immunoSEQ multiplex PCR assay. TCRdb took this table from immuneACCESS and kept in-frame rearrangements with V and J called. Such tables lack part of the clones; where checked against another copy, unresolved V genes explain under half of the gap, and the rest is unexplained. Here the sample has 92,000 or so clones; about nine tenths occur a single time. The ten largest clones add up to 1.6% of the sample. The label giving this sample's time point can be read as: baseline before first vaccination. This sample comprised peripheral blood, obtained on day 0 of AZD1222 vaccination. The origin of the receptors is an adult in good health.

CDR3: CASSTRGISYNEQFF. The DNA for the CDR3 is TGTGCCAGTAGTACAAGGGGTATCTCCTACAATGAGCAGTTCTTC. This chain connects TRBV19 to TRBJ2-1; D is possibly TRBD1 (5 bases). The ends were cut back, 4 bases at V and 0 bases at J, with 10 bases in the middle. Per germline, CDR1 LNHDA and CDR2 SQIVND (reference sequence). The CDR3 contains 15 residues.

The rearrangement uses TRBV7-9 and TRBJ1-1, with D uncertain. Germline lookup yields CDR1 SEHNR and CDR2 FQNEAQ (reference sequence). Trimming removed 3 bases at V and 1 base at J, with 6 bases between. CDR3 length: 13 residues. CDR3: CASSFSANTEAFF. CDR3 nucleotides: TGTGCCAGCAGCTTTTCAGCGAACACTGAAGCTTTCTTT. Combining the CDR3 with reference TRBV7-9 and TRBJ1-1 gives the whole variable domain DTGVSQNPRHKITKRGQNVTFRCDPISEHNRLYWYRQTLGQGPEFLTYFQNEAQLEKSRLLSDRFSAERPKGSFSTLEIQRTEQGDSAMYLCASSFSANTEAFFGQGTRLTVV.

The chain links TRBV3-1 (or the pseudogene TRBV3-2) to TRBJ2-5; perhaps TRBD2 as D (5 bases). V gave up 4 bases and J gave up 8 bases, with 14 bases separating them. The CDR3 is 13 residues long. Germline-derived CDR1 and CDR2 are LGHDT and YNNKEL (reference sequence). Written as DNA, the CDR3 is TGTGCCAGCAGCCTTCGGACTGTTCCAACCCAGTACTTC. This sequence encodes CASSLRTVPTQYF.

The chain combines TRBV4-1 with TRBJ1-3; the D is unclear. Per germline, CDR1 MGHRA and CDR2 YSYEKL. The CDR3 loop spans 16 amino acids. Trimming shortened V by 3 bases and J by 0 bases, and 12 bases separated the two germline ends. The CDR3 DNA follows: TGCGCCAGCAGCCATTCCCCCGGGAGCTCTGGAAACACCATATATTTT. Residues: CASSHSPGSSGNTIYF.

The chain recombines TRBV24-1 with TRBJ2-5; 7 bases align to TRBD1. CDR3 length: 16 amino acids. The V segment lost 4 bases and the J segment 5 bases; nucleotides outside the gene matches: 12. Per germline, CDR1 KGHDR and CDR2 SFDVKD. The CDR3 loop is CATSDPRQGGGETQYF. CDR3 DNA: TGTGCCACCAGTGACCCCCGACAGGGCGGCGGGGAGACCCAGTACTTC.

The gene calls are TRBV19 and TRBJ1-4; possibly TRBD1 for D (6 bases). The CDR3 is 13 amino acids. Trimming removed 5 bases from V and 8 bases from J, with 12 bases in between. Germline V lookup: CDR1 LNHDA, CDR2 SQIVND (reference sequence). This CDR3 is CASSPTQGEKLFF. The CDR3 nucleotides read TGTGCCAGTAGTCCCACCCAGGGGGAAAAACTGTTTTTT. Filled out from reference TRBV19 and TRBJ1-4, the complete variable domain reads DGGITQSPKYLFRKEGQNVTLSCEQNLNHDAMYWYRQDPGQGLRLIYYSQIVNDFQKGDIAEGYSVSREKKESFPLTVTSAQKNPTAFYLCASSPTQGEKLFFGSGTQLSVL.

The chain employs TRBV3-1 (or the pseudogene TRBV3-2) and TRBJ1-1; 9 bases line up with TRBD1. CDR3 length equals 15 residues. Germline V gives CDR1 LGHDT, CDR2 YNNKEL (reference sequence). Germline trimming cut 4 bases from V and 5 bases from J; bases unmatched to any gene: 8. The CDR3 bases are TGTGCCAGCAGCCCCGGGACAGGGCGGAGGACTGAAGCTTTCTTT. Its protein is CASSPGTGRRTEAFF.

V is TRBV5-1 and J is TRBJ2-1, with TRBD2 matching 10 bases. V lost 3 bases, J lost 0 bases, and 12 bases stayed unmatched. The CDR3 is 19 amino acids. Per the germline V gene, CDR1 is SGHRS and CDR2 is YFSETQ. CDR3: CASSSRPLAGENSYNEQFF. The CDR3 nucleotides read TGCGCCAGCAGCTCACGGCCTCTAGCGGGGGAAAACTCCTACAATGAGCAGTTCTTC.

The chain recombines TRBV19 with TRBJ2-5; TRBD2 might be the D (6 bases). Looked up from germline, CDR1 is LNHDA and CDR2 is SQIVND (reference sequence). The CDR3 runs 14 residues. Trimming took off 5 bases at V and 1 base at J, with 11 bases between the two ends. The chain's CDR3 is CASSGLGGQETQYF. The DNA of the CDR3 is TGTGCCAGTAGTGGCCTGGGGGGCCAAGAGACCCAGTACTTC.

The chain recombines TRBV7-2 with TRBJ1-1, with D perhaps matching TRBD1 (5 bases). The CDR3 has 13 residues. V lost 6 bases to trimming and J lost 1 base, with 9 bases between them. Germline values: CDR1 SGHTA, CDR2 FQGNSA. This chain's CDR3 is CASRVGGNTEAFF. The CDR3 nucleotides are TGTGCCAGCAGGGTCGGGGGGAACACTGAAGCTTTCTTT.

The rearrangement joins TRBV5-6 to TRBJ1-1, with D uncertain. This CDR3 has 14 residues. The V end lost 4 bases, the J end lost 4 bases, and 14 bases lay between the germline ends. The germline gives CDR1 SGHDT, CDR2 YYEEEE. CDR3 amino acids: CASSPTDVITEAFF. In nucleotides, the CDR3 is TGTGCCAGCAGCCCGACGGATGTAATCACTGAAGCTTTCTTT.

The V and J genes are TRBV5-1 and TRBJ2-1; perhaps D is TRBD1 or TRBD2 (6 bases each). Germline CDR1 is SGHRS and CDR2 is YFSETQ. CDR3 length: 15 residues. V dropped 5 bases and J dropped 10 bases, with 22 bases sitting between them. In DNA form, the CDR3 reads TGCGCCAGCAGTTCCTTGGGGGGCGCTGGGGGAGAGCAGTTCTTC. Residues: CASSSLGGAGGEQFF.